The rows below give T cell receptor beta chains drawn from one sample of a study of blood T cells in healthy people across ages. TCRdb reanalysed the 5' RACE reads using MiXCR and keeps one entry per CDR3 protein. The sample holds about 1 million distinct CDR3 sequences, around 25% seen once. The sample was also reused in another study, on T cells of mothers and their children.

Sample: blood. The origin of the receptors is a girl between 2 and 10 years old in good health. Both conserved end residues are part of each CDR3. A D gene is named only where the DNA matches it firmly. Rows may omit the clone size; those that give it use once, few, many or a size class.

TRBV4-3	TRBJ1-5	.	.	CASSQDGGIDQPQHF	TGCGCCAGCAGCCAAGATGGAGGGATTGATCAGCCCCAGCATTTT
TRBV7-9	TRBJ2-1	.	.	CASSFLGYEQFF	TGTGCCAGCAGCTTTCTAGGGTATGAGCAGTTCTTC
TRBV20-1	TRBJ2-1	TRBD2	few	CSARDYPAGGINEQFF	TGCAGTGCTAGAGATTATCCAGCGGGGGGGATCAATGAGCAGTTCTTC
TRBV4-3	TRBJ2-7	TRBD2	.	CASSQDLTSGDEQYF	TGCGCCAGCAGCCAAGACTTGACTAGCGGGGACGAGCAGTACTTC
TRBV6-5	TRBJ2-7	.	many	CASSRDRDTPYEQYF	TGTGCCAGCAGTCGAGACCGGGACACTCCCTACGAGCAGTACTTC
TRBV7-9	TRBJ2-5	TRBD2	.	CASSRPSGIEETQYF	TGTGCCAGCAGCCGCCCTAGCGGAATCGAAGAGACCCAGTACTTC
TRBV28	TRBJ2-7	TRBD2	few	CASSKLAMAYEQYF	TGTGCCAGCAGCAAACTAGCGATGGCCTACGAGCAGTACTTC
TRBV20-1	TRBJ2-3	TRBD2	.	CSARTRASGKDTQYF	TGCAGTGCTAGAACAAGGGCTAGCGGGAAGGATACGCAGTATTTT
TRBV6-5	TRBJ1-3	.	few	CASSAEAGSGNTIYF	TGTGCCAGCAGTGCGGAGGCCGGCTCTGGAAACACCATATATTTT
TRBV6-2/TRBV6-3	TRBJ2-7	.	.	CASSSWALTSYEQYF	TGTGCCAGCAGTTCCTGGGCCCTAACATCCTACGAGCAGTACTTC
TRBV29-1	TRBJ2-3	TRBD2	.	CSVGRELGDTQYF	TGCAGCGTTGGGCGGGAGCTGGGAGATACGCAGTATTTT
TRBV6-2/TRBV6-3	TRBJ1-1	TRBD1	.	CASSNDRAWTEAFF	TGTGCCAGCAGTAACGACAGGGCGTGGACTGAAGCTTTCTTT
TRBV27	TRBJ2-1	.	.	CASSSAPRRGQFF	TGTGCCAGCAGCTCAGCCCCTAGGCGGGGGCAGTTCTTC
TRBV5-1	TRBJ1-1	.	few	CASSFGGGAMNTEAFF	TGCGCCAGCAGCTTTGGTGGAGGGGCCATGAACACTGAAGCTTTCTTT
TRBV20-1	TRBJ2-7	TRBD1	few	CSASTGGAYEQYF	TGCAGTGCTAGTACAGGGGGCGCCTACGAGCAGTACTTC
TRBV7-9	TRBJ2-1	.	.	CASSLTKAFSEQFF	TGTGCCAGCAGCTTAACGAAAGCATTCAGTGAGCAGTTCTTC
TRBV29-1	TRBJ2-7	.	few	CSVHDPWAGNEQYF	TGCAGCGTCCACGATCCCTGGGCCGGGAACGAGCAGTACTTC
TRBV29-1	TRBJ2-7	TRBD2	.	CSVETGGYQYF	TGCAGCGTTGAGACGGGAGGGTATCAGTACTTC
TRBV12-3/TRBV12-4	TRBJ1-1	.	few	CASSLVPQSAFF	TGTGCCAGCAGTTTAGTGCCCCAGTCAGCTTTCTTT
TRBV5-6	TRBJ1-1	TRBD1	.	CASSGDRGSTEAFF	TGTGCCAGCAGCGGGGACAGGGGAAGCACTGAAGCTTTCTTT
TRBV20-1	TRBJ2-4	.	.	CSAGDRGSGNIQYF	TGCAGTGCTGGAGATCGTGGCTCAGGAAACATTCAGTACTTC
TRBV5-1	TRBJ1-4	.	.	CASSPDTGREKLFF	TGCGCCAGCAGCCCTGACACGGGAAGGGAAAAACTGTTTTTT
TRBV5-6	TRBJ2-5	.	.	CASSFNDRQETQYF	TGTGCCAGCAGCTTCAACGACAGGCAAGAGACCCAGTACTTC
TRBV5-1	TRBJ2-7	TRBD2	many	CASSLTGRDEQYF	TGTGCCAGCAGTTTGACGGGGAGGGACGAGCAGTACTTC
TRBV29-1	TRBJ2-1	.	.	CSVELRLKGDEQFF	TGCAGCGTTGAGTTGAGACTCAAGGGTGATGAGCAGTTCTTC
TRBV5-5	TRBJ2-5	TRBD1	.	CASSLPRQGVKETQYF	TGTGCCAGCAGCTTACCGCGACAGGGAGTGAAGGAGACCCAGTACTTC
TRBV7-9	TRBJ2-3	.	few	CASSDLGGPDTDTQYF	TGTGCCAGCAGCGACCTGGGGGGGCCTGACACAGATACGCAGTATTTT
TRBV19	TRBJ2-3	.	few	CASSIDLAGTQYF	TGTGCCAGCAGTATAGATCTTGCAGGAACGCAGTATTTT
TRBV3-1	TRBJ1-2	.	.	CASSQNPGSTNYGYTF	TGTGCCAGCAGCCAGAATCCGGGGTCTACTAACTATGGCTACACCTTC
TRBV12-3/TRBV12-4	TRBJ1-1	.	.	CAGIPTVNTEAFF	TGTGCCGGCATACCCACCGTGAACACTGAAGCTTTCTTT
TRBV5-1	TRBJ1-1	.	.	CASSFQTFLNTEAFF	TGCGCCAGCAGCTTTCAGACCTTTCTGAACACTGAAGCTTTCTTT
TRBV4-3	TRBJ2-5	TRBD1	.	CASSPDRGWEETQYF	TGCGCCAGCAGCCCGGACAGGGGATGGGAAGAGACCCAGTACTTC
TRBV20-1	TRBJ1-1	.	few	CSARDISGDTEAFF	TGCAGTGCTAGAGATATTTCCGGGGACACTGAAGCTTTCTTT
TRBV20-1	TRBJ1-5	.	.	CSARVSAGRDQPQHF	TGCAGTGCTAGGGTCTCGGCAGGCAGAGATCAGCCCCAGCATTTT
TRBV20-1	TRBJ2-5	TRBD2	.	CSPQKYGTSTIHF	TGCAGTCCCCAAAAGTACGGGACTAGTACGATTCACTTC
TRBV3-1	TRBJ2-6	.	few	CASSQDVLNSGANVLTF	TGTGCCAGCAGCCAAGATGTTTTGAACTCTGGGGCCAACGTCCTGACTTTC
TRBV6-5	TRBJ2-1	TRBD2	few	CASSYSLGFIAGGRSEQFF	TGTGCCAGCAGTTACTCATTGGGATTCATAGCGGGAGGGCGGAGTGAGCAGTTCTTC
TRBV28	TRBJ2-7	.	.	CASSPSGGLLHLNYEQYF	TGTGCCAGCAGTCCCTCTGGGGGACTTCTCCATTTGAACTACGAGCAGTACTTC
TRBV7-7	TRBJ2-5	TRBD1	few	CASSLFPGQGKTQYF	TGTGCTAGCAGCTTATTTCCGGGACAGGGGAAGACCCAGTACTTC
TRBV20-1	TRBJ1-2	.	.	CSATGAADSPGDYGYTF	TGCAGTGCCACTGGTGCCGCTGACAGTCCCGGGGACTATGGCTACACCTTC
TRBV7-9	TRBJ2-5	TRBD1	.	CASSTGQGVAKTQYF	TGTGCCAGCAGCACAGGACAGGGGGTAGCGAAGACCCAGTACTTC
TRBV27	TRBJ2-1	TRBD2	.	CASSLSGRAFYSYNEQFF	TGTGCCAGCAGTTTGAGCGGGAGGGCTTTCTACTCCTACAATGAGCAGTTCTTC
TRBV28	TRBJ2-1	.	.	CASSLQGYRNEQFF	TGTGCCAGCAGTTTACAGGGTTATCGCAATGAGCAGTTCTTC
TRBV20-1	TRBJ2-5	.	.	CSARDGAEPYQETQYF	TGCAGTGCTAGAGATGGAGCGGAACCGTACCAAGAGACCCAGTACTTC
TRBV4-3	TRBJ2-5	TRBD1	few	CASSHADRQGETQYF	TGCGCCAGCAGCCACGCGGACAGGCAAGGGGAGACCCAGTACTTC
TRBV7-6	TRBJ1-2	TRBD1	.	CASSSLPGTDNSYGGYTF	TGTGCCAGCAGCTCCTTACCCGGGACAGACAATTCATATGGAGGCTACACCTTC
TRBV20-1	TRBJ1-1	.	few	CSASWQAKGEAFF	TGCAGTGCTAGTTGGCAGGCTAAAGGTGAAGCTTTCTTT
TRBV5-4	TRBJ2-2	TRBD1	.	CASSPGGQGQTGELFF	TGTGCCAGCAGTCCTGGAGGACAGGGTCAAACCGGGGAGCTGTTTTTT
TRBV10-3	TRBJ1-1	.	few	CAITPEPGTEAFF	TGTGCCATCACCCCAGAACCCGGGACTGAAGCTTTCTTT
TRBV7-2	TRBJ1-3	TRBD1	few	CASSLRQGGTGNTIYF	TGTGCCAGCAGCTTACGACAAGGGGGCACTGGAAACACCATATATTTT
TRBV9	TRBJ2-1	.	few	CASSLTVGWKSYNEQFF	TGTGCCAGCAGCCTCACTGTGGGTTGGAAGTCCTACAATGAGCAGTTCTTC